The present T cell receptor beta chain was sequenced within a study of cytomegalovirus exposure and HLA in healthy donors. The CDR3 runs 14 residues. Germline CDR1 SNHLY, CDR2 FYNNEI. V was shortened by 7 bases and J by 1 base, with 11 bases between the two germline ends. Findings and limits, study-wide: The authors enumerated over 150 TCR beta chains as linked to cytomegalovirus.

Measured with immunoSEQ multiplex PCR; TCRdb has only the in-frame clones, and not every one. The profile covers 220,000 or so clones, with roughly 85% appearing a single time and roughly 5.7% taken by the ten largest. Note on this clone: The antigen is not known.

The chain joins TRBV2 to TRBJ1-5; no definite D call. The sequence came from a woman under 30 in good health and CMV-seronegative. The specimen was PBMCs. CDR3 in amino acids: CASTTGTSNQPQHF. The CDR3 DNA sequence: TGTGCCAGCACCACGGGAACAAGCAATCAGCCCCAGCATTTT.